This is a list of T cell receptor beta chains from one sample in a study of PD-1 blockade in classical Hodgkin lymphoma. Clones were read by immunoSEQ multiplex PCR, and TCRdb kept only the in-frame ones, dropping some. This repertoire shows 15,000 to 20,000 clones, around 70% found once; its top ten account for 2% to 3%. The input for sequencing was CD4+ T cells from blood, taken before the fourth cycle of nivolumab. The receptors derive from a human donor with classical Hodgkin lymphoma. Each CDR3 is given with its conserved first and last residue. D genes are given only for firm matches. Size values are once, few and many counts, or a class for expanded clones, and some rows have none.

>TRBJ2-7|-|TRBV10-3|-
TGTGCCATCACCAATTCTAACAACTACGAGCAGTACTTC
CAITNSNNYEQYF
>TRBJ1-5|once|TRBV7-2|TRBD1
TGTGCCAGCAGCCCGGGACAGGTTAATCAGCCCCAGCATTTT
CASSPGQVNQPQHF
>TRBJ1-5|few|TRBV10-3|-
TGTGCCATCAGTGAGGCCCGGGACAGCAATCAGCCCCAGCATTTT
CAISEARDSNQPQHF
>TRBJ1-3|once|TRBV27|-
TGTGCCAGCAGCCCTGGGGGAGGGGCATCCGGAAACACCATATATTTT
CASSPGGGASGNTIYF
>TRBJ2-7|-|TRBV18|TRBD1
TGTGCCAGCTCAGGCTCCGGGACAGCCGCATACGAGCAGTACTTC
CASSGSGTAAYEQYF
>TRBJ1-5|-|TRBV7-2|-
TGTGCCAGCAGGACGGCCGGGATTAGCAATCAGCCCCAGCATTTT
CASRTAGISNQPQHF
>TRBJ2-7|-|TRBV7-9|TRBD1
TGTGCCAGCAGCGACCCGGGACAGGGGTTTGCGACCACCTACGAGCAGTACTTC
CASSDPGQGFATTYEQYF
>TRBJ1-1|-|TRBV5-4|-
TGTGCCAGCAGCCCCCGGGTTCTTAGGGGCCGGACGAACACTGAAGCTTTCTTT
CASSPRVLRGRTNTEAFF
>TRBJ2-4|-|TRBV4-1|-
TGCGCCAGCAGCCAAGGAGGGTGGACGGGGGTGGAAGCCAAAAACATTCAGTACTTC
CASSQGGWTGVEAKNIQYF
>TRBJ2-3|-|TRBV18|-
TGTGCCAGCTCACCAGGGGCAGATACGCAGTATTTT
CASSPGADTQYF